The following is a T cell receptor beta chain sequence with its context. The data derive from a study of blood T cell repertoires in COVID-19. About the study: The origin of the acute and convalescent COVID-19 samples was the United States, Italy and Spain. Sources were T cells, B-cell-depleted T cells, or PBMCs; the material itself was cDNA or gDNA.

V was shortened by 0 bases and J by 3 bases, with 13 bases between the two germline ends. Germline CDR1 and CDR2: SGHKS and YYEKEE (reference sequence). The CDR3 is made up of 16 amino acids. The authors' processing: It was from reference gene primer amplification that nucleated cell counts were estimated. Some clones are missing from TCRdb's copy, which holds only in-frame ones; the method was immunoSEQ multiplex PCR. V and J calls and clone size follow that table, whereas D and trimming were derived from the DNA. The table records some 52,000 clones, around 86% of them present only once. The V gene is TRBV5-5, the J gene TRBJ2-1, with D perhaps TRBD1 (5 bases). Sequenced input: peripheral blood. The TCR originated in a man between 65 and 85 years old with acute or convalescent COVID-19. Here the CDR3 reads CASSLELQGVYNEQFF. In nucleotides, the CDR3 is TGTGCCAGCAGCTTGGAACTGCAGGGTGTCTACAATGAGCAGTTCTTC.